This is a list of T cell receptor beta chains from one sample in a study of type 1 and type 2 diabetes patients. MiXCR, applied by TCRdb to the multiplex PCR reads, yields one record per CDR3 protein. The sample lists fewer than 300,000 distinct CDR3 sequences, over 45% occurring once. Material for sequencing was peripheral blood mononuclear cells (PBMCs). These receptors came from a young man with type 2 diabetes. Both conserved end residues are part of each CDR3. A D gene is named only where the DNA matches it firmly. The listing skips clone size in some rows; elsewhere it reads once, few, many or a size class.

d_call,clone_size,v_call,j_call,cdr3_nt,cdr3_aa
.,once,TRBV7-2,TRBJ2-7,TGTGCCAGCAGCTTACGGGAGCTGGGATCCTACGAGCAGTACTTC,CASSLRELGSYEQYF
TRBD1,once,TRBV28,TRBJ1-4,TGTGCCAGCAGGAGACAGGGTTATGAAAAACTGTTTTTT,CASRRQGYEKLFF
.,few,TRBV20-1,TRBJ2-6,TGCAGTGCTCGTGCACATACAGGGTCCGGGGCCAACGTCCTGACTTTC,CSARAHTGSGANVLTF
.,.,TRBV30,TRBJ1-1,TGTGCCTGGAATCGCAGGGCCGAAGCTGAAGCTTTCTTT,CAWNRRAEAEAFF
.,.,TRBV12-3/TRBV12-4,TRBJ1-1,TGTGCCAGCAGTAATACCCGACACCCCGAGGTGAACACTGAAGCTTTCTTT,CASSNTRHPEVNTEAFF
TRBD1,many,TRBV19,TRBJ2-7,TGTGCCAGTAGTATATGGACAGGGGGCGAGCAGTACTTC,CASSIWTGGEQYF
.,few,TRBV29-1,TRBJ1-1,TGCAGCGTTTCGGACAGCCCGAACACTGAAGCTTTCTTT,CSVSDSPNTEAFF
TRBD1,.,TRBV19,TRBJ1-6,TGTGCCAGTACCCCTTCGACAGGGGTAAATAATTCACCCCTCCACTTT,CASTPSTGVNNSPLHF
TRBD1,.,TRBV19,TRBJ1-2,TGTGCCAGCGCGGGACAGGGGTTCGGCTACACCTTT,CASAGQGFGYTF
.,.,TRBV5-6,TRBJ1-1,TGTGCCAGCAGCTTGTTCCCGGGCGTTGAAGCTTTCTTT,CASSLFPGVEAFF
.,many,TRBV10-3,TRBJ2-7,TGTGCCATCAGTGGGACAGAACAGGGCGAGCAGTACTTC,CAISGTEQGEQYF
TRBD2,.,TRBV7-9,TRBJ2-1,TGTGCCAGCAGCTTAAGGACTAGCGAATACAATGAGCAGTTCTTC,CASSLRTSEYNEQFF
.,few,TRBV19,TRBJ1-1,TGTGCCAGTAGTTGGAACGTAAGGGGCAACACTGAAGCTTTCTTT,CASSWNVRGNTEAFF
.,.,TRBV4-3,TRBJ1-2,TGCGCCAGCAGCCAAGCAGCCATCTTCTCTGGCTACACCTTC,CASSQAAIFSGYTF
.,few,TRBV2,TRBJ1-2,TGTGCCAGCACCAAAGACACACTCTATGGCTACACCTTC,CASTKDTLYGYTF
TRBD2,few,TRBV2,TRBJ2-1,TGTGCCAGTCGAGAGAGGGGAGGGGTCTGGAATGAGCAGTTCTTC,CASRERGGVWNEQFF
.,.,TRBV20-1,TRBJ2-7,TGCAGTGCTAGAGGCGGTGCAGGGGAAACCTACGAGCAGTACTTC,CSARGGAGETYEQYF
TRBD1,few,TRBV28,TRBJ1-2,TGTGCCAGCAGTTCTCCCGGGACAGGAGGCTATGGCTACACCTTC,CASSSPGTGGYGYTF
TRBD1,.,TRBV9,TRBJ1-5,TGTGCCAGCAGTCCCGGACAGGATTATCAGCCCCAGCATTTT,CASSPGQDYQPQHF
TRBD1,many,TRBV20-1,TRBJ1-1,TGCAGTGCTAGGGGGACAGGGGAAACTGAAGCTTTCTTT,CSARGTGETEAFF
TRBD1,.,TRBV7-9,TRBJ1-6,TGTGCCAGCAGCACCACGCTTGAGACAGGGGTACGGAATTCACCCCTCCACTTT,CASSTTLETGVRNSPLHF
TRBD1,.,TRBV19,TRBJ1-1,TGTGCCAGTAGTATTAAGGGGGCCGGAACTGAAGCTTTCTTT,CASSIKGAGTEAFF
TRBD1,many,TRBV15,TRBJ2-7,TGTGCCACCAGCAGTGCCGACAGGGGCTACGAGCAGTACTTC,CATSSADRGYEQYF
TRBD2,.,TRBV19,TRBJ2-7,TGTGCCAGTAGTATACTAGCGGGAGGTCCCCGGGAGCAGTACTTC,CASSILAGGPREQYF
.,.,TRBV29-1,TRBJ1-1,TGCAGCTTTGGGACGGAGATGAACACTGAAGCTTTCTTT,CSFGTEMNTEAFF
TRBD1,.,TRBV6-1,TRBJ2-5,TGTGCCAGCCCCCAGGAGGGGACAGGGGAGATAGAAGAGACCCAGTACTTC,CASPQEGTGEIEETQYF
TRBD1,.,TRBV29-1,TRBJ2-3,TGCAGCGTTGAGCGGCAGGGGGCAGGGGATACGCAGTATTTT,CSVERQGAGDTQYF
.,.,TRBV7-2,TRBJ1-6,TGTGCCAGCAGCTTAGAGCTCCGGTCACCCCTCCACTTT,CASSLELRSPLHF
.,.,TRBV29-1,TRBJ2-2,TGCAGCGTTACTAATAGAAACGACGGCACCGGGGAGCTGTTTTTT,CSVTNRNDGTGELFF